This record concerns one TCR beta chain sequence. This sample was taken from a study of blood T cell repertoires in COVID-19. The repertoire was sequenced with immunoSEQ multiplex PCR; TCRdb's copy has only in-frame clones and lacks some. In the table there are fewer than 300,000 clones, under 90% of which are singletons. The clonotype comes from a woman aged 18-35 years with acute or convalescent COVID-19. The sample comprised peripheral blood.

The CDR3 sequence is CASSTGSGTYNEQFF. For the CDR3, the DNA is TGTGCCAGCAGCACAGGTAGCGGGACCTACAATGAGCAGTTCTTC. The chain has TRBV7-3 and TRBJ2-1; 8 nucleotides agree with TRBD2. The CDR3 has 15 residues. Per the germline V gene, CDR1 is SGHTA and CDR2 is FQGTGA. The V gene end was trimmed by 5 bases and the J gene end by 2 bases; junction bases not matched to a gene: 5.